This T cell receptor beta chain derives from a study of cytomegalovirus exposure and HLA in healthy donors (dated by TCRdb to 2016 to 2017). Context from the whole study: The roughly 670 repertoires of the first cohort and the 120 or so validation repertoires were produced on the same platform, according to a later analysis. The study aimed to test whether signatures of past pathogen exposure could be identified by cataloging public T cell receptors. Along with the approximately 700-subject first cohort, a separate validation cohort of roughly 110 different subjects was used. To predict cytomegalovirus infection status, the study combined high-throughput TCR immunosequencing, statistical association of individual TCRs with disease status, and machine learning.

As concerns this clone: There is no known antigen for this receptor. Qualities for individual bases were not recorded, and no much larger clone is one base off.

The CDR3 numbers 16 residues from cysteine through phenylalanine. The kept DNA is CDR3 alone, 48 bases in frame from the first base. Trimmed from V: 0 bases; trimmed from J: 5 bases; junction bases lacking a gene match: 4. CDR1 and CDR2 are drawn from the germline V gene: LGHNA, YNFKEQ. Results the study describes overall, beyond this receptor: In both the original and validation cohorts, the classifier was reported to diagnose cytomegalovirus status with high specificity and sensitivity. Subsequent analysis determined that TCRs grouped into clusters in the first cohort also showed a tendency toward co-occurrence across the 120 or so validation repertoires, and 85% to 95% of cluster scores exceeded 0. Across donors, most TCR sequences were observed very rarely, whereas some public TCRs were present in many individuals. In vitro tests confirmed that three of the cytomegalovirus-associated TCR beta chains recognize cytomegalovirus antigens. A later analysis lacked HLA typing for the validation cohort, so it scored co-occurrence in that cohort across all 120 repertoires. The study listed 150 to 200 TCR beta chains as associated with cytomegalovirus. The authors suggested that the approach could potentially be extended to other disease states and immunological phenotypes.

Donors formed part of the validation cohort, which comprised about 130 subjects and was distinct from the first cohort of under 850 subjects. The library was generated by the immunoSEQ multiplex PCR assay. In the source study's methods: A statistical classification framework was developed to diagnose cytomegalovirus status using the catalog of TCR beta chain sequences. As stored in TCRdb, this immuneACCESS dataset retains in-frame rearrangements with V and J assigned. A fraction of the clones does not appear; measured against another copy, unresolved V genes explain less than half of the discrepancy, and the remainder lacks a known reason. V and J calls and clone size come straight from that table; D and trimming were deduced from the DNA. The sample has some 50,000 clones on record, approximately 95% of them singletons. Under 6.5% of the sample rests with the top ten.

The TCR was taken from a woman aged 18-29 years in good health and CMV-seronegative. The source material was PBMCs. The chain joins TRBV4-2 to TRBJ2-1; 10 of the junction bases match TRBD2. The CDR3 protein: CASSQDGAGGNNEQFF. The DNA sequence is given as TGTGCCAGCAGCCAAGACGGAGCGGGAGGGAACAATGAGCAGTTCTTC.